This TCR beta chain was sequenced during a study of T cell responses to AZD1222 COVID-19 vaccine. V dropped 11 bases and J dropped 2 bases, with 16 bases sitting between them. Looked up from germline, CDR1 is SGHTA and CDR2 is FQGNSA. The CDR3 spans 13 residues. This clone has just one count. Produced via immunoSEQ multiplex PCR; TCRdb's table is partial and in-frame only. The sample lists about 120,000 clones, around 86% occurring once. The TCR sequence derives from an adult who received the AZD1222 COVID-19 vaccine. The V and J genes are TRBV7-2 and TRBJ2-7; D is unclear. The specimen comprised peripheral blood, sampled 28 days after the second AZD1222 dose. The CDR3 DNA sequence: TGTGCCTGTTCCAGCGAAACCCCCTACGAGCAGTACTTC. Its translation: CACSSETPYEQYF.